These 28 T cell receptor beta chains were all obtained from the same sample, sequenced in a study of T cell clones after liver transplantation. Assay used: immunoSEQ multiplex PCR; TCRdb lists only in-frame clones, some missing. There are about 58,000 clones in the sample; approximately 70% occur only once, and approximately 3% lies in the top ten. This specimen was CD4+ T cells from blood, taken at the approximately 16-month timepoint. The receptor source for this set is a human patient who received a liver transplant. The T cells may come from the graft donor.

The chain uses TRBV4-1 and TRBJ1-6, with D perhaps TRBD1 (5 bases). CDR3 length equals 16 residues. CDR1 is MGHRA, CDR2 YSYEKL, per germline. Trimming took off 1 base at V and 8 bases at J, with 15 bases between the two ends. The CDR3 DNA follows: TGCGCCAGCAGCCAAGGCTTACAGGAGAGACATTCACCCCTCCACTTT. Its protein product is CASSQGLQERHSPLHF.

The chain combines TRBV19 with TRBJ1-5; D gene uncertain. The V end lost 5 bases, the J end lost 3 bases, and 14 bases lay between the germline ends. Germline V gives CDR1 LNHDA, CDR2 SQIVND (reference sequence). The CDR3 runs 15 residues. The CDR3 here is CASSPGNLHNQPQHF. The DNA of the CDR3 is TGTGCCAGTAGTCCGGGTAATCTGCACAATCAGCCCCAGCATTTT.

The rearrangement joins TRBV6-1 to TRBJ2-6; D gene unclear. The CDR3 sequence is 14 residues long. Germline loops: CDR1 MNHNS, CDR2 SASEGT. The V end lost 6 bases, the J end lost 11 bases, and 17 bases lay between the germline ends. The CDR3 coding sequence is TGTGCCAGCAGCCCCGACCGGTTGGATTACGTCCTGACTTTC. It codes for CASSPDRLDYVLTF.

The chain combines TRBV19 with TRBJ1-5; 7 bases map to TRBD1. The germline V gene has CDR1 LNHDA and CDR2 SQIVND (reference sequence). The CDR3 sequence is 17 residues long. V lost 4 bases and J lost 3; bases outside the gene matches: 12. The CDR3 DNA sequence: TGTGCCAGTAGTACATCGAGACCGGGACAGTACAATCAGCCCCAGCATTTT. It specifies CASSTSRPGQYNQPQHF.

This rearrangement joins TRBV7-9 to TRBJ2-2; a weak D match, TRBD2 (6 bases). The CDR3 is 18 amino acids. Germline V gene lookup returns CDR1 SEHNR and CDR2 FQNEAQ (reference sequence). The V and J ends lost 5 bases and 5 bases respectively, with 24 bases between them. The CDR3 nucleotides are TGTGCCAGCAGCCCCCCCCAGGGAGGAAGTGGGTATACCGGGGAGCTGTTTTTT. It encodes CASSPPQGGSGYTGELFF.

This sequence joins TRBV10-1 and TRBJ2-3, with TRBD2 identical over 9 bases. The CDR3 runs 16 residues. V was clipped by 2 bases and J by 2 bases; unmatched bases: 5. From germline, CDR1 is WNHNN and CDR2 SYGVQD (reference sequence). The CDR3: CASSEGASGATDTQYF. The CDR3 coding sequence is TGCGCCAGCAGTGAGGGGGCTAGCGGGGCCACAGATACGCAGTATTTT.

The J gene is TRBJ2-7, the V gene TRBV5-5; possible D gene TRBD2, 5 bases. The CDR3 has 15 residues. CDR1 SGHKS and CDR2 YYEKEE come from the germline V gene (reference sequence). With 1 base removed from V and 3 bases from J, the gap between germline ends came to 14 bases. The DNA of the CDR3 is TGTGCCAGCAGCTTGAGAGGGAGCCTTCTCTACGAGCAGTACTTC. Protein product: CASSLRGSLLYEQYF.

CDR3 nucleotide sequence: TGTGCCAGCAGTGTTAGGTGGGACAGGGGGCCGGGCTACACCTTC. Protein product: CASSVRWDRGPGYTF. The gene calls are TRBV6-1 and TRBJ1-2, with TRBD1 matching over 12 bases. The CDR3 loop spans 15 amino acids. Trimming at V came to 4 bases and at J to 8 bases, leaving 8 bases not matched to a gene. Looked up from germline, CDR1 is MNHNS and CDR2 is SASEGT.

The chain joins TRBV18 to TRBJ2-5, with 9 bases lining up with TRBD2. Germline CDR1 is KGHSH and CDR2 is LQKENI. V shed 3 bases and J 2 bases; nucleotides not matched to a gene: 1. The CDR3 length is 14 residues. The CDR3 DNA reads TGTGCCAGCTCACCGACTAGCGGTCAAGAGACCCAGTACTTC. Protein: CASSPTSGQETQYF.

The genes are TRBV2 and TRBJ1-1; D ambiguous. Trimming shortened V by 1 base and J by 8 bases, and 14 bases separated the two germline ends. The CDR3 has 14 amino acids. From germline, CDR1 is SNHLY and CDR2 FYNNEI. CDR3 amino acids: CASSEGAGPLEAFF. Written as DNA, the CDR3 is TGTGCCAGCAGTGAAGGGGCTGGGCCCTTAGAAGCTTTCTTT.

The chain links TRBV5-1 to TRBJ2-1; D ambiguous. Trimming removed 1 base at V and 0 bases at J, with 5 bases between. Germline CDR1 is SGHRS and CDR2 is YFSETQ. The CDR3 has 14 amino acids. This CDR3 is CASSLSVSYNEQFF. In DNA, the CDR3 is TGCGCCAGCAGCTTGTCGGTCTCCTACAATGAGCAGTTCTTC.

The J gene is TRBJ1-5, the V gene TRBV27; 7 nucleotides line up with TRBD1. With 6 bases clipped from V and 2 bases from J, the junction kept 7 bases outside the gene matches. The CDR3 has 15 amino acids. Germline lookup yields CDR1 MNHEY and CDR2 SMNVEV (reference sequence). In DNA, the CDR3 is TGTGCCAGCAGCCTACAGGGGTTCGGCAATCAGCCCCAGCATTTT. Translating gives CASSLQGFGNQPQHF.

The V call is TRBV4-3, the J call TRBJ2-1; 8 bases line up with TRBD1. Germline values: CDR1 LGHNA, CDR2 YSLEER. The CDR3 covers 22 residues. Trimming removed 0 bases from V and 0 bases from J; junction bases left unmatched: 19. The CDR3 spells CASSQDWAGGERIHISYNEQFF. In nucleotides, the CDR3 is TGCGCCAGCAGCCAAGATTGGGCAGGGGGCGAACGAATACACATCTCCTACAATGAGCAGTTCTTC.

The CDR3 coding sequence is TGTGCCAGTAGTATAGCACAGGGGGCCGGTGAGCAGTTCTTC. Translation gives CASSIAQGAGEQFF. J is TRBJ2-1 and V is TRBV19; 9 bases line up with TRBD1. From germline, CDR1 is LNHDA and CDR2 SQIVND (reference sequence). The V and J ends lost 1 base and 9 bases, in that order; junction bases with no gene match: 4. The CDR3 length is 14 residues.

Here the CDR3 DNA reads TGTGCCAGCAGCGAGGGGGGTTGGGACAACGGCTACACCTTC. Translated: CASSEGGWDNGYTF. The chain recombines TRBV6-5 with TRBJ1-2; maybe TRBD1 (6 bases). The CDR3 is 14 amino acids. The ends were cut back, 6 bases at V and 8 bases at J, with 19 bases in the middle. Germline V gene sequence: CDR1 MNHEY, CDR2 SVGAGI.

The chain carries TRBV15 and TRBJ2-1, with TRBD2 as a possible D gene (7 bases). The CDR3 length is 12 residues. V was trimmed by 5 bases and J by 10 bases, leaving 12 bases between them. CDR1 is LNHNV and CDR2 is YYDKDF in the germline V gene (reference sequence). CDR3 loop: CATSGGGKEQFF. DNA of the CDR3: TGTGCCACCAGCGGCGGGGGCAAGGAGCAGTTCTTC.

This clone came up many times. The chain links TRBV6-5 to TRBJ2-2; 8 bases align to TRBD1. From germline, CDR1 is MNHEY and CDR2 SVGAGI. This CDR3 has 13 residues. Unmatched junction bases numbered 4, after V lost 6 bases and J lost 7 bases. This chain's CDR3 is CASRKTGGGELFF. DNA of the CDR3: TGTGCCAGCAGAAAAACAGGGGGCGGGGAGCTGTTTTTT.

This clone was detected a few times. The CDR3 bases are TGTGCCAGCAGCTTATCGGCAGGGGAGTTGGCGGGGGCCAACGTCCTGACTTTC. Amino acid sequence: CASSLSAGELAGANVLTF. This sequence joins TRBV7-2 and TRBJ2-6; tentative D call: TRBD1 (6 bases). The CDR3 has 18 amino acids. The V end lost 2 bases, the J end lost 4 bases, and 18 bases lay between the germline ends. In germline, CDR1 is SGHTA, CDR2 FQGNSA.

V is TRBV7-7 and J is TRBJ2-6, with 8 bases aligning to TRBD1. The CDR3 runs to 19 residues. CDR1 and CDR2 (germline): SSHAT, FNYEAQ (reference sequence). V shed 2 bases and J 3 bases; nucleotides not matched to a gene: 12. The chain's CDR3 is CASSLPPGQGFSGANVLTF. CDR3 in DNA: TGTGCCAGCAGCTTACCCCCAGGACAGGGTTTCAGTGGGGCCAACGTCCTGACTTTC.

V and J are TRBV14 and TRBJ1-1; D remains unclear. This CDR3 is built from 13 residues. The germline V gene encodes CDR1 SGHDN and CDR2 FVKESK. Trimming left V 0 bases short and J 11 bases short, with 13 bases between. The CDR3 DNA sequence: TGTGCCAGCAGCCAAGATGTGCCGATTCAGGCTTTCTTT. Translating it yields CASSQDVPIQAFF.

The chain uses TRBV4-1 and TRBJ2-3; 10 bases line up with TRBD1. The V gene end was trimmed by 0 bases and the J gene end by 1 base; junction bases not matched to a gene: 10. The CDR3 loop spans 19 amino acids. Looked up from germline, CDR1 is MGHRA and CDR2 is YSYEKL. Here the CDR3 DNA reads TGCGCCAGCAGCCAAGAGAGGGGACAGGGGCCGGGTCGCACAGATACGCAGTATTTT. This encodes CASSQERGQGPGRTDTQYF.

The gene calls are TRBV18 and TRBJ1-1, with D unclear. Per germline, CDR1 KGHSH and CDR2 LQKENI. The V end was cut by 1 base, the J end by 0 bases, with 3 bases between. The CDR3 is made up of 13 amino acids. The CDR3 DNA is TGTGCCAGCTCACCACAAGTGAACACTGAAGCTTTCTTT. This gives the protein CASSPQVNTEAFF. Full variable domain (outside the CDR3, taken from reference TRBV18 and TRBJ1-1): NAGVMQNPRHLVRRRGQEARLRCSPMKGHSHVYWYRQLPEEGLKFMVYLQKENIIDESGMPKERFSAEFPKEGPSILRIQQVVRGDSAAYFCASSPQVNTEAFFGQGTRLTVV.

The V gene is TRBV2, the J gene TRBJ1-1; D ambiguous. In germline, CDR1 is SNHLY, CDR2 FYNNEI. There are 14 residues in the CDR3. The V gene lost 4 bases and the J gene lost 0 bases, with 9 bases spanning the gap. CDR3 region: CASSGWVLNTEAFF. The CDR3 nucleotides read TGTGCCAGCAGTGGCTGGGTCTTGAACACTGAAGCTTTCTTT.

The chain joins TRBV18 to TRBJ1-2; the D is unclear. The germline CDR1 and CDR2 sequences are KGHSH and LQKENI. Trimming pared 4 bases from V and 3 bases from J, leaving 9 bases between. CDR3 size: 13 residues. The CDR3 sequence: CASSQGGDYGYTF. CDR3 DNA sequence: TGTGCCAGCTCACAGGGTGGAGACTATGGCTACACCTTC.

CDR3 loop: CASSPATAYNSPLHF. The CDR3 nucleotides are TGCGCCAGCAGCCCAGCGACAGCCTATAATTCACCCCTCCACTTT. V and J are TRBV5-1 and TRBJ1-6; possible D gene TRBD1, 5 bases. Looked up from germline, CDR1 is SGHRS and CDR2 is YFSETQ. Trimming removed 4 bases at V and 2 bases at J, with 10 bases between. The CDR3 extends over 15 amino acids.

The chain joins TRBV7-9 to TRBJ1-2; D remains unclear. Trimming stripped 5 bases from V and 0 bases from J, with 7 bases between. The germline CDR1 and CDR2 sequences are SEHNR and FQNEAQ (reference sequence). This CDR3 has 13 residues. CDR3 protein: CASSPHTNYGYTF. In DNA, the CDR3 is TGTGCCAGCAGCCCGCACACTAACTATGGCTACACCTTC.

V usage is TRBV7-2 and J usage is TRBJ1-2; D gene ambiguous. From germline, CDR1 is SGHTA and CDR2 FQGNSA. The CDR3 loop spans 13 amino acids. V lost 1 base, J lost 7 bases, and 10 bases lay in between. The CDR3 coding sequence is TGTGCCAGCAGCTTAGAAGGGTTTCGTGGCTACACCTTC. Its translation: CASSLEGFRGYTF.

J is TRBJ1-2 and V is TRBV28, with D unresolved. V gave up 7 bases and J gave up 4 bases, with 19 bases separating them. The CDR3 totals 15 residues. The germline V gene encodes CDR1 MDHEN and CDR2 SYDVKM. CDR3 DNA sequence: TGTGCCAGCACCAATCCGGTGTGGGCAGGCTATGGCTACACCTTC. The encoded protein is CASTNPVWAGYGYTF.